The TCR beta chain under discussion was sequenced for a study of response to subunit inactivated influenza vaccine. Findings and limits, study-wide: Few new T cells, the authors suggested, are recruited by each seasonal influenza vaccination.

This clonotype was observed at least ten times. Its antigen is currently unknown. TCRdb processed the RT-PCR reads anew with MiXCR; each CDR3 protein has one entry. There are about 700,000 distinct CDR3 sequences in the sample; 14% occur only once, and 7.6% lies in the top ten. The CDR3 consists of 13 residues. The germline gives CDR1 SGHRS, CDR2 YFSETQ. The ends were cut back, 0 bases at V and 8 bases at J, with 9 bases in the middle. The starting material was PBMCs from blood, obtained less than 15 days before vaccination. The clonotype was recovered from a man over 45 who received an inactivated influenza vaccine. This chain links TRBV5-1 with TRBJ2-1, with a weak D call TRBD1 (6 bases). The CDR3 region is CASSLAAGDEQFF. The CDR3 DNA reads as TGCGCCAGCAGCTTGGCCGCAGGGGATGAGCAGTTCTTC.